Listed below are T cell receptor beta chains from one sample, sequenced in a study of blood T cell repertoires in COVID-19. Clones were sequenced by immunoSEQ multiplex PCR, and TCRdb holds only the in-frame ones, with some missing. Of about 140,000 clones listed, approximately 80% are singletons. The source material was peripheral blood. These receptor sequences come from a human donor in a cohort sampled during active COVID-19. Each CDR3 is given with its conserved first and last residue. A D gene is named only where the DNA matches it firmly. Expanded clones are given a class, and other clones once, few, many or no size at all.

D gene,J gene,clone size,CDR3 length,V gene,CDR3 protein,CDR3 DNA
TRBD2,TRBJ2-7,NA,16,TRBV6-1,CASSEQLTSGSYEQYF,TGTGCCAGCAGTGAACAGCTCACTAGCGGTTCCTACGAGCAGTACTTC
TRBD1,TRBJ2-7,NA,14,TRBV11-2,CASSWVDRYYEQYF,TGTGCCAGCAGCTGGGTGGACAGGTACTACGAGCAGTACTTC
NA,TRBJ1-3,once,12,TRBV7-9,CASSLAQVTIYF,TGTGCCAGCAGCTTAGCGCAGGTCACCATATATTTT
TRBD1,TRBJ2-2,NA,18,TRBV5-4,CASSPDRGRLLNTGELFF,TGTGCCAGCAGCCCCGACAGGGGACGGCTACTGAACACCGGGGAGCTGTTTTTT
NA,TRBJ2-3,once,15,TRBV9,CASSVVEGRSDTQYF,TGTGCCAGCAGCGTAGTGGAGGGGAGATCCGATACGCAGTATTTT
NA,TRBJ1-6,NA,14,TRBV5-4,CASSLGQYNSPLHF,TGTGCCAGCAGCTTGGGGCAGTATAATTCACCCCTCCACTTT
TRBD1,TRBJ2-3,NA,21,TRBV27,CASSRTTGTGTNQGRTDTQYF,TGTGCCAGCAGTAGAACTACCGGGACAGGGACCAACCAAGGGCGTACAGATACGCAGTATTTT
TRBD2,TRBJ2-7,NA,15,TRBV6-2/TRBV6-3,CASSLRGLAGYEQYF,TGTGCCAGCAGCCTAAGGGGACTAGCGGGCTACGAGCAGTACTTC
TRBD2,TRBJ2-1,NA,17,TRBV9,CASSVELAGGPRNEQFF,TGTGCCAGCAGCGTAGAACTAGCGGGAGGGCCGCGGAATGAGCAGTTCTTC
NA,TRBJ1-2,few,14,TRBV5-1,CASSKGEGRYGYTF,TGCGCCAGCAGCAAGGGGGAAGGTCGCTATGGCTACACCTTC
TRBD1,TRBJ2-1,few,15,TRBV9,CASSVQGQGKNEQFF,TGTGCCAGCAGCGTTCAGGGACAGGGGAAGAATGAGCAGTTCTTC
TRBD1,TRBJ2-1,NA,20,TRBV18,CASSHAGTGIGRHNLHEQFF,TGTGCCAGCTCACACGCCGGGACAGGGATAGGCCGGCACAACCTGCATGAGCAGTTCTTC
NA,TRBJ2-7,NA,15,TRBV9,CASSASRNRDHEQYF,TGTGCCAGCAGCGCCTCCCGCAACAGGGACCACGAGCAGTACTTC
NA,TRBJ2-3,once,13,TRBV7-2,CASSPRDLNTQYF,TGTGCCAGCAGCCCGCGCGATCTTAATACGCAGTATTTT
NA,TRBJ1-2,NA,14,TRBV19,CASSIGSIVYGYTF,TGTGCCAGTAGTATCGGGTCCATCGTCTATGGCTACACCTTC
TRBD1,TRBJ2-7,NA,15,TRBV4-1,CASSQDIRQGYEQYF,TGCGCCAGCAGCCAAGATATCCGACAGGGCTACGAGCAGTACTTC
TRBD1,TRBJ1-5,NA,13,TRBV28,CASTTGGLQPQHF,TGTGCCAGCACCACAGGGGGTCTTCAGCCCCAGCATTTT
NA,TRBJ2-7,NA,13,TRBV2,CASSSRQSGEQYF,TGTGCCAGCAGTTCACGACAGTCTGGGGAGCAGTACTTC
TRBD2,TRBJ2-7,NA,13,TRBV19,CASSAASGYEQYF,TGTGCCAGTAGCGCGGCTAGCGGATACGAGCAGTACTTC
TRBD1,TRBJ2-7,few,15,TRBV5-5,CASSANRGNLYEQYF,TGTGCCAGCAGCGCGAACAGGGGAAATCTCTACGAGCAGTACTTC
NA,TRBJ2-7,NA,14,TRBV24-1,CATSDPTRSYEQYF,TGTGCCACCAGTGACCCTACTCGCTCCTACGAGCAGTACTTC
TRBD2,TRBJ2-5,NA,17,TRBV5-1,CASSPRTSGRRQETQYF,TGCGCCAGCAGCCCGAGGACTAGCGGGAGGAGGCAAGAGACCCAGTACTTC
NA,TRBJ2-1,NA,18,TRBV12-5,CASARVQGGHTDYNEQFF,TGTGCTAGTGCTAGGGTTCAGGGGGGCCACACGGACTACAATGAGCAGTTCTTC
TRBD2,TRBJ2-7,NA,15,TRBV14,CASSQGPSGNYEQYF,TGTGCCAGCAGCCAAGGGCCTAGCGGGAATTACGAGCAGTACTTC
TRBD2,TRBJ2-7,NA,15,TRBV4-1,CASSQGTSGGYEQYF,TGCGCCAGCAGCCAAGGGACTAGTGGAGGCTACGAGCAGTACTTC
TRBD2,TRBJ2-7,NA,22,TRBV28,CASSLCSDLGSEALAGSYEQYF,TGTGCCAGCAGTTTATGCTCAGACCTCGGCTCTGAGGCTCTAGCGGGATCCTACGAGCAGTACTTC
TRBD1,TRBJ1-2,NA,13,TRBV5-5,CASSGGTVGGYTF,TGTGCCAGCAGCGGCGGGACAGTCGGTGGCTACACCTTC
TRBD2,TRBJ2-5,NA,18,TRBV19,CASSIPGLAGGKGETQYF,TGTGCCAGTAGTATCCCTGGACTAGCGGGAGGGAAGGGGGAGACCCAGTACTTC
TRBD1,TRBJ2-7,NA,14,TRBV19,CASSSHRGQFEQYF,TGTGCCAGTAGTTCCCACAGGGGGCAATTCGAGCAGTACTTC